The rows below give T cell receptor beta chains drawn from one sample of a study of T cells in Graves' hyperthyroidism and ophthalmopathy. TCRdb itself ran the multiplex PCR reads through MiXCR, one entry per CDR3 protein. The sample records hundreds of thousands of distinct CDR3 sequences, around 22% being singletons. Sample: blood. The source of these receptors is a man aged 30-40 years with Graves' ophthalmopathy. The CDR3 runs from the conserved cysteine through the conserved F or W. The D gene is left open where the match is weak. The size of a clone is reported for some rows only, either as once, few or many, or as a class for expanded clones.

few,TRBV28,TRBJ1-2,-,13,TGTGCCAGCAGCACCCCCGGGGACTATGGCTACACCTTC,CASSTPGDYGYTF
few,TRBV28,TRBJ2-4,-,16,TGTGCCAGCAGTTATGAGGTCCCCCGCAACAAAAACATTCAGTACTTC,CASSYEVPRNKNIQYF
few,TRBV12-3/TRBV12-4,TRBJ2-7,TRBD1,15,TGTGCCAGCAGTTTCGGCGCAGGGGGTGCCTACGAGCAGTACTTC,CASSFGAGGAYEQYF
few,TRBV5-1,TRBJ1-1,TRBD1,16,TGCGCCAGCAGCTCGCTACACAGGGGGGCGGACACTGAAGCTTTCTTT,CASSSLHRGADTEAFF
-,TRBV12-3/TRBV12-4,TRBJ2-7,-,13,TGTGCCAGCAGTTTAGCGGCCGGGATGTCGCAGTACTTC,CASSLAAGMSQYF
many,TRBV2,TRBJ2-5,TRBD2,14,TGTGCCAGCAGGACCGGACTAGCGGGAGAGACCCAGTACTTC,CASRTGLAGETQYF
-,TRBV20-1,TRBJ1-2,-,15,TGCAGTGCTAGAAAAACGAGGACGGAGAACTATGGCTACACCTTC,CSARKTRTENYGYTF
-,TRBV6-1,TRBJ2-7,TRBD2,14,TGTGCCAGCAGTCCAAGAGAGGGACTAACCGAGCAGTACTTC,CASSPREGLTEQYF
-,TRBV4-1,TRBJ1-1,-,20,TGCGCCAGCAGCCAAGAAGGGGGGGCTTTTTTTCTGAGCATGAACACTGAAGCTTTCTTT,CASSQEGGAFFLSMNTEAFF
few,TRBV3-1,TRBJ1-3,-,14,TGTGCCAGCAGCCAAAAAGGGGGTGGAAACACCATATATTTT,CASSQKGGGNTIYF
few,TRBV6-1,TRBJ2-2,-,14,TGTGCCAGCAGTGACGTGATGAACACCGGGGAGCTGTTTTTT,CASSDVMNTGELFF
many,TRBV6-1,TRBJ1-4,TRBD1,14,TGTGCCAGCAGCCTAGACAGGGGGAGTGAAAAACTGTTTTTT,CASSLDRGSEKLFF
-,TRBV5-6,TRBJ2-1,-,13,TGTGCCAGCAGCTTGGATACTGGCAATGAGCAGTTCTTC,CASSLDTGNEQFF
few,TRBV6-1,TRBJ1-1,TRBD1,14,TGTGCCAGCAGTCGCGTCAGGGGGCAGACTGAAGCTTTCTTT,CASSRVRGQTEAFF
many,TRBV30,TRBJ1-1,-,14,TGTGCCTGGTCCTGGGGGGGAAGGGTCACTGAAGCTTTCTTT,CAWSWGGRVTEAFF
-,TRBV5-5,TRBJ1-2,-,17,TGTGCCAGCAGCTTGGCGGGCACCGGACAAAATAACTATGGCTACACCTTC,CASSLAGTGQNNYGYTF
-,TRBV7-2,TRBJ2-7,-,13,TGTGCCAGCAGCCTCCAGAGCTCCTACGAGCAGTACTTC,CASSLQSSYEQYF
many,TRBV27,TRBJ2-1,TRBD2,15,TGTGCCAGCAGTCCCGCTAGCGGGAGATTGCATGAGCAGTTCTTC,CASSPASGRLHEQFF
many,TRBV7-3,TRBJ2-3,-,16,TGTGCCAGCAGCTTAATGGGCGGGATGCGCACAGATACGCAGTATTTT,CASSLMGGMRTDTQYF
-,TRBV12-3/TRBV12-4,TRBJ2-6,-,13,TGTGCCAGCAGATCTTATGGGGCCAACGTCCTGACTTTC,CASRSYGANVLTF
-,TRBV18,TRBJ2-2,TRBD2,16,TGTGCCAGCTCAGCGACTAGCGGGAGGGGAGCCGGGGAGCTGTTTTTT,CASSATSGRGAGELFF
-,TRBV20-1,TRBJ1-1,-,11,TGCAGTGCTAGTTCGAACACTGAAGCTTTCTTT,CSASSNTEAFF
once,TRBV12-3/TRBV12-4,TRBJ2-1,-,16,TGTGCCAGCAGCGGACAGTCCTACCGCTCCTACAATGAGCAGTTCTTC,CASSGQSYRSYNEQFF